This TCR beta chain was identified in a study of T cells in Graves' hyperthyroidism and ophthalmopathy. Germline assignment: CDR1 SGHDN and CDR2 FVKESK. V lost 3 bases and J lost 4; bases outside the gene matches: 29. The CDR3 covers 22 residues. Regions amplified from RNA transcripts were the TCR beta CDR3 regions. First-round RT-PCR of the TCR CDR3 relied on the HTBI primer set. Each CDR3 protein is one row after TCRdb ran MiXCR on the multiplex PCR reads. The sample carries 380,000 or so distinct CDR3 sequences, around an eighth recorded once. Diagnosis of hyperthyroidism was new in patients aged 18 to 65, and its duration was under 2 months. Clinical symptoms, serum thyroxine and TRAb, thyroid ultrasound and orbital computed tomography together formed the diagnostic basis. Blood was sampled at initial diagnosis of hyperthyroidism, prior to onset of any ophthalmopathy symptoms.

The gene calls are TRBV14 and TRBJ2-7, with 8 bases matching TRBD1. The receptor comes from a man between 25 and 39 years old with Graves' hyperthyroidism that later progressed to Graves' ophthalmopathy. The specimen was blood. As DNA, the CDR3 is TGTGCCAGCAGCCAGGTGGTCGGAATTGGGACAGGCGAATACCACCCCTTTTACGAGCAGTACTTC. Its protein is CASSQVVGIGTGEYHPFYEQYF. The full variable domain, completed using reference TRBV14 and TRBJ2-7, is EAGVTQFPSHSVIEKGQTVTLRCDPISGHDNLYWYRRVMGKEIKFLLHFVKESKQDESGMPNNRFLAERTGGTYSTLKVQPAELEDSGVYFCASSQVVGIGTGEYHPFYEQYFGPGTRLTVT.